These T cell receptor beta chains were read from a single sample in a study of T cell responses to AZD1222 COVID-19 vaccine. Assay used: immunoSEQ multiplex PCR; TCRdb lists only in-frame clones, some missing. The sample holds 80,000 or so clones, around nine tenths seen once. Specimen: peripheral blood, collected on day 0 of AZD1222 vaccination. The source is an adult in good health. Each CDR3 is given with its conserved first and last residue. Each record gives: J gene, D gene, V gene, clone size, CDR3 DNA, CDR3 protein. D genes are given only for firm matches. The size of a clone is reported for some rows only, either as once, few or many, or as a class for expanded clones.

j_gene: TRBJ1-1
d_gene: -
v_gene: TRBV5-1
abundance: -
CDR3nt: TGCGCCAGCAGCTTGAACGACCCGAACACTGAAGCTTTCTTT
CDR3aa: CASSLNDPNTEAFF

j_gene: TRBJ2-7
d_gene: TRBD1
v_gene: TRBV6-1
abundance: -
CDR3nt: TGTGCCAGCAGTGAAGGGGGACAGGGTCTCTACGAGCAGTACTTC
CDR3aa: CASSEGGQGLYEQYF

j_gene: TRBJ1-2
d_gene: -
v_gene: TRBV14
abundance: -
CDR3nt: TGTGCCAGCAGCCAAGGACAGTATGGCTACACCTTC
CDR3aa: CASSQGQYGYTF

j_gene: TRBJ1-1
d_gene: TRBD1
v_gene: TRBV7-2
abundance: -
CDR3nt: TGTGCCAGCAGCTTAGGAGGGGGCGGGACTGAAGCTTTCTTT
CDR3aa: CASSLGGGGTEAFF

j_gene: TRBJ1-2
d_gene: -
v_gene: TRBV7-9
abundance: few
CDR3nt: TGTGCCAGCAGCTTAGCCTCGGGCCAAAACTATGGCTACACCTTC
CDR3aa: CASSLASGQNYGYTF

j_gene: TRBJ2-1
d_gene: -
v_gene: TRBV11-2
abundance: -
CDR3nt: TGTGCCAGCAGCTTTCTGGGGGTTACCTACAATGAGCAGTTCTTC
CDR3aa: CASSFLGVTYNEQFF

j_gene: TRBJ2-2
d_gene: -
v_gene: TRBV4-2
abundance: -
CDR3nt: TGTGCCAGCAGCCTCTCCTTTTCTCCGACCGGGGAGCTGTTTTTT
CDR3aa: CASSLSFSPTGELFF

j_gene: TRBJ1-4
d_gene: -
v_gene: TRBV2
abundance: once
CDR3nt: TGTGCCAGCAGTGAAGTGGGCACAACTAATGAAAAACTGTTTTTT
CDR3aa: CASSEVGTTNEKLFF

j_gene: TRBJ2-1
d_gene: -
v_gene: TRBV7-8
abundance: once
CDR3nt: TGTGCCAGCAGCTTACCGAGAGGAGGGGGAGGTCTCTCGGGGGAGCAGTTCTTC
CDR3aa: CASSLPRGGGGLSGEQFF

j_gene: TRBJ2-5
d_gene: TRBD2
v_gene: TRBV7-9
abundance: -
CDR3nt: TGTGCCAGCAGCCGTACCGACCTAGCGGGAGCAGAGACCCAGTACTTC
CDR3aa: CASSRTDLAGAETQYF

j_gene: TRBJ1-1
d_gene: -
v_gene: TRBV18
abundance: few
CDR3nt: TGTGCCAGCCTTCGTGGGAGAACCAACACTGAAGCTTTCTTT
CDR3aa: CASLRGRTNTEAFF

j_gene: TRBJ1-5
d_gene: -
v_gene: TRBV10-3
abundance: -
CDR3nt: TGTGCCATCAGTGGTCCACCGAACTTAAATCAGCCCCAGCATTTT
CDR3aa: CAISGPPNLNQPQHF

j_gene: TRBJ2-5
d_gene: -
v_gene: TRBV24-1
abundance: few
CDR3nt: TGTGCCACCAGTGATTTGAGTGGGGGCCAAGAGACCCAGTACTTC
CDR3aa: CATSDLSGGQETQYF

j_gene: TRBJ1-3
d_gene: -
v_gene: TRBV4-2
abundance: -
CDR3nt: TGTGCCAGCAGCTCGACAATTAGCTCTGGAAACACCATATATTTT
CDR3aa: CASSSTISSGNTIYF

j_gene: TRBJ2-7
d_gene: -
v_gene: TRBV11-3
abundance: -
CDR3nt: TGTGCCAGCAGCCGCAGCGGTACCACCTACGAGCAGTACTTC
CDR3aa: CASSRSGTTYEQYF

j_gene: TRBJ1-5
d_gene: -
v_gene: TRBV18
abundance: -
CDR3nt: TGTGCCAGCTCTCCACAGGGAGAGACGCGCAATCAGCCCCAGCATTTT
CDR3aa: CASSPQGETRNQPQHF

j_gene: TRBJ2-1
d_gene: TRBD2
v_gene: TRBV6-1
abundance: -
CDR3nt: TGTGCCAGCAGTGGAGGGTGGGACTACCGAGACAATGAGCAGTTCTTC
CDR3aa: CASSGGWDYRDNEQFF